Detailed here is one TCR beta chain. From germline, CDR1 is MDHEN and CDR2 SYDVKM. Trimming cost V 6 bases and J 7 bases, with 15 bases left between them. The CDR3 spans 14 residues. The data stem from a study of blood T cell repertoires in COVID-19. Overall study: The United States, Italy and Spain supplied acute and convalescent COVID-19 samples. The cDNA or gDNA used as material had been derived from T cells, B-cell-depleted T cells, or PBMCs.

In the authors' methods: The authors estimated nucleated cell counts from reference gene primer amplification. Generated by immunoSEQ multiplex PCR, the TCRdb table keeps only in-frame clones and is missing some. V and J calls and clone size are those listed in that table; D and trimming were worked out from the DNA. Of 20,000 to 25,000 clones detected, 70% to 90% appear once; the ten largest clones hold more than 7.5%. Sequencing was carried out using peripheral blood. The V gene is TRBV28, the J gene TRBJ2-2; TRBD1 is a possible D gene (6 bases). This sequence was found in a man aged 65-85 years with acute or convalescent COVID-19. CDR3 loop: CASRRAGDHGELFF. The CDR3 coding sequence is TGTGCCAGCAGGCGAGCAGGGGATCACGGGGAGCTGTTTTTT.